The rows below give T cell receptor beta chains drawn from one sample of a study of blood T cell repertoires in COVID-19. Only in-frame clones appear in the TCRdb table, and some are missing; sequencing was by immunoSEQ multiplex PCR. The sample holds approximately 140,000 clones, roughly four fifths seen once. What was sequenced was peripheral blood. These receptors originate from a human donor with acute or convalescent COVID-19. The donor label of this sample is uncertain. Each CDR3 is given with its conserved first and last residue. The order of the fields is CDR3 length, clone size, J gene, D gene, V gene, CDR3 protein, CDR3 DNA. The D gene is left open where the match is weak. Only part of the rows carry a size: once, few, many, or a class if the clone is expanded.

length: 16; size: -; J: TRBJ2-5; D: TRBD1; V: TRBV10-3; CDR3: CAIRLGQAGAQETQYF; DNA: TGTGCCATCAGACTTGGACAGGCAGGCGCTCAAGAGACCCAGTACTTC
length: 15; size: once; J: TRBJ1-5; D: -; V: TRBV5-1; CDR3: CASSLEGGSNQPQHF; DNA: TGCGCCAGCAGCTTGGAGGGAGGAAGCAATCAGCCCCAGCATTTT
length: 13; size: -; J: TRBJ2-3; D: -; V: TRBV7-9; CDR3: CASSPGGTYTQYF; DNA: TGTGCCAGCAGCCCCGGTGGGACTTATACGCAGTATTTT
length: 14; size: -; J: TRBJ1-2; D: -; V: TRBV10-3; CDR3: CAISETVANYGYTF; DNA: TGTGCCATCAGTGAGACGGTCGCTAACTATGGCTACACCTTC
length: 15; size: -; J: TRBJ2-7; D: TRBD1; V: TRBV2; CDR3: CASSPTGTGLYEQYF; DNA: TGTGCCAGCAGTCCAACCGGGACAGGGCTTTACGAGCAGTACTTC
length: 13; size: -; J: TRBJ2-7; D: -; V: TRBV6-1; CDR3: CASSERVSPITYF; DNA: TGTGCCAGCAGTGAACGGGTCTCTCCTATTACGTACTTC
length: 17; size: once; J: TRBJ2-3; D: TRBD2; V: TRBV3-1/TRBV3-2; CDR3: CASSPGTSGGVTDTQYF; DNA: TGTGCCAGCAGCCCCGGGACTAGCGGGGGGGTCACAGATACGCAGTATTTT
length: 17; size: -; J: TRBJ1-2; D: TRBD1; V: TRBV7-9; CDR3: CASSSYSPSGQGYGYTF; DNA: TGTGCCAGCAGCTCTTATAGTCCCTCGGGACAGGGCTATGGCTACACCTTC
length: 12; size: -; J: TRBJ2-4; D: -; V: TRBV12-3/TRBV12-4; CDR3: CASSGERDIQYF; DNA: TGTGCCAGCAGTGGAGAGAGGGACATTCAGTACTTC
length: 13; size: -; J: TRBJ2-7; D: -; V: TRBV13; CDR3: CASSLGRAHEQYF; DNA: TGTGCCAGCAGCTTAGGCAGGGCTCACGAGCAGTACTTC
length: 13; size: -; J: TRBJ1-5; D: -; V: TRBV7-2; CDR3: CASSLERDQPQHF; DNA: TGTGCCAGCAGCTTAGAGAGAGATCAGCCCCAGCATTTT
length: 14; size: -; J: TRBJ2-2; D: TRBD1; V: TRBV30; CDR3: CAWETGANTGELFF; DNA: TGTGCCTGGGAGACAGGGGCGAACACCGGGGAGCTGTTTTTT
length: 14; size: -; J: TRBJ1-4; D: -; V: TRBV19; CDR3: CASSMDRGREKLFF; DNA: TGTGCCAGTAGTATGGACAGAGGCAGGGAAAAACTGTTTTTT
length: 14; size: few; J: TRBJ1-6; D: -; V: TRBV6-6; CDR3: CASSRQSGGAPLHF; DNA: TGTGCCAGCAGTAGACAAAGTGGCGGGGCACCCCTCCACTTT
length: 16; size: few; J: TRBJ2-5; D: TRBD1; V: TRBV5-1; CDR3: CASSRIGTEVQETQYF; DNA: TGCGCCAGCAGCCGGATAGGGACAGAAGTTCAAGAGACCCAGTACTTC
length: 19; size: -; J: TRBJ2-3; D: TRBD2; V: TRBV7-9; CDR3: CASSLEGLAGGRGTDTQYF; DNA: TGTGCCAGCAGCTTAGAAGGACTAGCGGGGGGGCGTGGCACAGATACGCAGTATTTT
length: 15; size: -; J: TRBJ1-3; D: TRBD1; V: TRBV11-2; CDR3: CASSLMGQLGNTIYF; DNA: TGTGCCAGCAGCTTGATGGGACAGTTAGGAAACACCATATATTTT
length: 11; size: few; J: TRBJ1-2; D: -; V: TRBV20-1; CDR3: CSAGDFRGYTF; DNA: TGCAGTGCGGGGGACTTCAGGGGCTACACCTTC
length: 16; size: -; J: TRBJ1-4; D: -; V: TRBV5-4; CDR3: CASSLGGGRGGEKLFF; DNA: TGTGCCAGCAGCTTGGGAGGGGGTAGAGGTGGAGAAAAACTGTTTTTT
length: 13; size: -; J: TRBJ2-1; D: -; V: TRBV2; CDR3: CASIGLGDNEQFF; DNA: TGTGCCAGCATAGGCTTGGGCGACAATGAGCAGTTCTTC
length: 15; size: -; J: TRBJ1-1; D: TRBD1; V: TRBV10-2; CDR3: CATAIGTGMNTEAFF; DNA: TGCGCCACCGCTATTGGGACAGGGATGAACACTGAAGCTTTCTTT
length: 14; size: many; J: TRBJ2-1; D: TRBD1; V: TRBV27; CDR3: CASSLGQGVSEQFF; DNA: TGTGCCAGCAGCCTGGGACAGGGGGTAAGTGAGCAGTTCTTC
length: 14; size: -; J: TRBJ2-1; D: TRBD1; V: TRBV5-6; CDR3: CASSLGQGWDEQFF; DNA: TGTGCCAGCAGCTTGGGACAGGGGTGGGATGAGCAGTTCTTC
length: 12; size: -; J: TRBJ1-5; D: -; V: TRBV12-3/TRBV12-4; CDR3: CASSLGDQPQHF; DNA: TGTGCCAGCAGTCTAGGCGATCAGCCCCAGCATTTT
length: 16; size: once; J: TRBJ1-3; D: TRBD1; V: TRBV5-1; CDR3: CASSLNRGLAGNTIYF; DNA: TGCGCCAGCAGCTTGAACAGGGGGCTAGCTGGAAACACCATATATTTT
length: 14; size: -; J: TRBJ2-3; D: TRBD1; V: TRBV6-4; CDR3: CASRRDRGTDTQYF; DNA: TGTGCCAGCAGACGCGACAGGGGGACAGATACGCAGTATTTT
length: 15; size: -; J: TRBJ1-2; D: TRBD1; V: TRBV3-1/TRBV3-2; CDR3: CASSPGTALPWGYTF; DNA: TGTGCCAGCAGCCCCGGGACAGCCTTGCCGTGGGGCTACACCTTC
length: 16; size: -; J: TRBJ1-3; D: -; V: TRBV7-9; CDR3: CASSSREGVPGNTIYF; DNA: TGTGCCAGCAGTAGTAGGGAAGGGGTCCCTGGAAACACCATATATTTT
length: 16; size: -; J: TRBJ1-2; D: TRBD1; V: TRBV5-4; CDR3: CASSQGGTGEIYGYTF; DNA: TGTGCCAGCAGCCAAGGGGGGACAGGGGAGATCTATGGCTACACCTTC
length: 14; size: -; J: TRBJ2-1; D: -; V: TRBV2; CDR3: CASSLYGGLNEQFF; DNA: TGTGCCAGCAGTCTCTATGGGGGCCTCAATGAGCAGTTCTTC
length: 15; size: -; J: TRBJ1-2; D: -; V: TRBV29-1; CDR3: CSVEDVGGAGYGYTF; DNA: TGCAGCGTTGAAGATGTAGGGGGGGCCGGCTATGGCTACACCTTC
length: 14; size: once; J: TRBJ1-3; D: -; V: TRBV7-9; CDR3: CASRKQGTGNTIYF; DNA: TGTGCCAGCCGCAAGCAGGGTACTGGAAACACCATATATTTT
length: 14; size: -; J: TRBJ1-2; D: -; V: TRBV4-1; CDR3: CASSLTEASYGYTF; DNA: TGCGCCAGCAGCCTCACTGAAGCTAGCTATGGCTACACCTTC
length: 12; size: -; J: TRBJ2-5; D: -; V: TRBV5-1; CDR3: CASSLYQETQYF; DNA: TGCGCCAGCAGCCTGTACCAAGAGACCCAGTACTTC
length: 15; size: -; J: TRBJ1-4; D: -; V: TRBV4-1; CDR3: CASSQDNRSNEKLFF; DNA: TGCGCCAGCAGCCAAGACAACAGAAGTAATGAAAAACTGTTTTTT
length: 17; size: -; J: TRBJ1-3; D: -; V: TRBV27; CDR3: CASSLSPGPRAGNTIYF; DNA: TGTGCCAGCAGTTTATCACCCGGGCCGAGGGCTGGAAACACCATATATTTT
length: 15; size: -; J: TRBJ2-1; D: -; V: TRBV18; CDR3: CASSPPGREYNEQFF; DNA: TGTGCCAGCTCACCACCCGGTAGGGAGTACAATGAGCAGTTCTTC
length: 15; size: -; J: TRBJ2-1; D: TRBD1; V: TRBV4-1; CDR3: CASSQEQGQGSRQFF; DNA: TGCGCCAGCAGCCAAGAACAAGGACAGGGGAGCAGGCAGTTCTTC
length: 15; size: -; J: TRBJ2-7; D: TRBD2; V: TRBV28; CDR3: CASSFLAGDSGEQYF; DNA: TGTGCCAGCAGTTTCCTAGCGGGGGATTCAGGCGAGCAGTACTTC
length: 15; size: -; J: TRBJ1-5; D: -; V: TRBV21-1; CDR3: CASSKADREDQPQHF; DNA: TGTGCCAGCAGCAAAGCCGACAGGGAAGATCAGCCCCAGCATTTT
length: 16; size: -; J: TRBJ1-4; D: TRBD1; V: TRBV5-1; CDR3: CASSLTGTGGIEKLFF; DNA: TGCGCCAGCAGCTTAACCGGGACAGGGGGCATTGAAAAACTGTTTTTT
length: 14; size: -; J: TRBJ2-5; D: TRBD1; V: TRBV5-1; CDR3: CASSLSGQGETQYF; DNA: TGCGCCAGCAGCTTGTCCGGACAGGGGGAGACCCAGTACTTC
length: 12; size: -; J: TRBJ2-3; D: -; V: TRBV15; CDR3: CATSRGTDAQYF; DNA: TGTGCCACCAGCAGAGGAACAGATGCGCAGTATTTT
length: 15; size: -; J: TRBJ1-2; D: -; V: TRBV29-1; CDR3: CSVVETGSINYGYTF; DNA: TGCAGCGTTGTCGAAACAGGCAGCATAAACTATGGCTACACCTTC
length: 15; size: -; J: TRBJ2-2; D: -; V: TRBV7-9; CDR3: CASSSPVGATGELFF; DNA: TGTGCCAGCAGCTCCCCGGTGGGGGCCACCGGGGAGCTGTTTTTT
length: 13; size: -; J: TRBJ2-3; D: -; V: TRBV19; CDR3: CASSPRLRDTQYF; DNA: TGTGCCAGTAGTCCCCGACTGAGAGATACGCAGTATTTT
length: 12; size: -; J: TRBJ1-2; D: TRBD1; V: TRBV19; CDR3: CASRQGLWGYTF; DNA: TGTGCCAGTCGACAGGGCCTCTGGGGCTACACCTTC
length: 17; size: few; J: TRBJ1-1; D: TRBD1; V: TRBV6-7; CDR3: CASSFPHSGQGATLGPF; DNA: TGTGCCAGCAGTTTCCCCCACAGTGGACAGGGGGCTACCTTAGGGCCCTTT
length: 14; size: -; J: TRBJ2-1; D: -; V: TRBV7-2; CDR3: CASSTRGSGGEQFF; DNA: TGTGCCAGCAGCACCCGGGGTTCCGGGGGTGAGCAGTTCTTC
length: 12; size: -; J: TRBJ1-2; D: -; V: TRBV2; CDR3: CASSSGQYGYTF; DNA: TGTGCCAGCAGTTCAGGGCAATATGGCTACACCTTC
length: 13; size: -; J: TRBJ1-2; D: TRBD1; V: TRBV6-5; CDR3: CASSPRGRVGYTF; DNA: TGTGCCAGCAGTCCCAGGGGGCGAGTGGGCTACACCTTC
length: 11; size: -; J: TRBJ1-2; D: -; V: TRBV19; CDR3: CASSRRDGYTF; DNA: TGTGCCAGTAGTAGGAGGGATGGCTACACCTTC
length: 13; size: -; J: TRBJ1-1; D: -; V: TRBV3-1/TRBV3-2; CDR3: CASSQAGGTGAFF; DNA: TGTGCCAGCAGCCAAGCCGGGGGGACTGGAGCTTTCTTT
length: 16; size: -; J: TRBJ1-1; D: -; V: TRBV5-1; CDR3: CASSLEGLGRNTEAFF; DNA: TGCGCCAGCAGCTTGGAAGGGCTAGGGAGGAACACTGAAGCTTTCTTT
length: 11; size: -; J: TRBJ1-2; D: -; V: TRBV4-1; CDR3: CASSQSNGYTF; DNA: TGCGCCAGCAGCCAGAGCAACGGCTACACCTTC
length: 14; size: -; J: TRBJ1-2; D: -; V: TRBV30; CDR3: CAWSVLGRGGGYTF; DNA: TGTGCCTGGAGTGTGCTTGGCAGGGGAGGGGGCTACACCTTC
length: 13; size: -; J: TRBJ1-2; D: -; V: TRBV12-2; CDR3: CASRHGQGTRYTF; DNA: TGTGCAAGTCGCCATGGACAGGGGACGCGGTACACCTTC